Described below is a single T cell receptor beta chain sequence and its context. The sample originates from a study of T cell responses to AZD1222 COVID-19 vaccine. TCRdb keeps only in-frame clones here, not all; method: immunoSEQ multiplex PCR. The table includes about 40,000 clones, about nine tenths detected once. CDR1 MGHRA and CDR2 YSYEKL come from the germline V gene. Trimming cost V 1 base and J 4 bases; bases outside gene matches: 9. The CDR3 loop spans 18 amino acids. The chain recombines TRBV4-1 with TRBJ2-3; 12 bases agree with TRBD2. The input for sequencing was peripheral blood, taken 28 days after the second dose of the MenACWY control vaccine. The clonotype comes from an adult who received the MenACWY meningococcal vaccine as a control. DNA of the CDR3: TGCGCCAGCAGCCAAGCCCTAGCGGGAGGGCTACATTCAGATACGCAGTATTTT. It translates to CASSQALAGGLHSDTQYF.